Sequencing of this T cell receptor beta chain was carried out in a study of T cell responses to AZD1222 COVID-19 vaccine. This table comes from immunoSEQ multiplex PCR, and its TCRdb copy is limited to in-frame clones, with some not included. The sample has about 150,000 clones; around 85% are singletons. The CDR3 runs to 15 residues. This chain links TRBV21-1 with TRBJ2-7; TRBD2 is taken as the D call from the table, unchecked against the DNA. TRBV21-1 is a pseudogene locus. The TCR was taken from an adult who had recovered from COVID-19. The material sequenced was peripheral blood, taken after recovery from COVID-19. The CDR3 DNA follows: TGTGCCAGCAGCAAACGCGGACTAGCGGGATACGAGCAGTACTTC. The encoded protein is CASSKRGLAGYEQYF.